These 10 T cell receptor beta chains came from one sample sequenced in a study of blood T cell repertoires in COVID-19. Assay: immunoSEQ multiplex PCR; the TCRdb copy retains only in-frame clones and omits some. The sample lists 75,000 to 100,000 clones, 75% to 90% occurring once. The sample was peripheral blood. These receptors originate from a man older than 75 with acute or convalescent COVID-19.

V is TRBV29-1 and J is TRBJ2-7; 9 nucleotides match TRBD2. The trim removed 6 bases at V and 6 bases at J, leaving 6 bases unmatched. Germline loops: CDR1 SQVTM, CDR2 ANQGSEA. This CDR3 region has 12 residues. The CDR3 region is CSVEKLAGEQYF. CDR3 sequence (DNA): TGCAGCGTCGAGAAACTAGCGGGCGAGCAGTACTTC.

This chain connects TRBV10-3 to TRBJ2-5; TRBD1 is a possible D gene (6 bases). Germline assignment: CDR1 ENHRY and CDR2 SYGVKD. The CDR3 has 12 amino acids. V gave up 10 bases and J gave up 0 bases, with 9 bases separating them. The CDR3 is CATSGDQETQYF. The CDR3 region has the DNA TGTGCCACCTCAGGGGACCAAGAGACCCAGTACTTC.

The chain is built from TRBV7-9 and TRBJ2-2; TRBD1 agrees at 7 bases. J was trimmed by 6 bases and V by 5 bases; bases with no gene match: 3. The germline V gene encodes CDR1 SEHNR and CDR2 FQNEAQ (reference sequence). CDR3 size: 13 residues. The DNA of the CDR3 is TGTGCCAGCAGCACAAGGGGGCCCGGGGAGCTGTTTTTT. Encoded protein: CASSTRGPGELFF.

V is TRBV15 and J is TRBJ2-1, with 10 bases fitting TRBD2. Trimming cost V 0 bases and J 9 bases; bases outside gene matches: 8. The CDR3 covers 16 residues. Germline assignment: CDR1 LNHNV and CDR2 YYDKDF (reference sequence). Here the CDR3 reads CATSREVSGLAPEQFF. The CDR3 DNA follows: TGTGCCACCAGCAGAGAGGTCTCGGGACTAGCGCCTGAGCAGTTCTTC.

V and J are TRBV20-1 and TRBJ2-2; the match to TRBD2 covers 9 bases. CDR1 and CDR2 from the germline V gene are DFQATT and SNEGSKA (reference sequence). With 3 bases clipped from V and 1 base from J, the junction kept 18 bases outside the gene matches. The CDR3 extends over 20 amino acids. CDR3 bases: TGCAGTGCTAGTTTCGGGCGCGGGAGGGGCAAAGGGGTGAACACCGGGGAGCTGTTTTTT. Translated, it gives CSASFGRGRGKGVNTGELFF.

The rearrangement joins TRBV11-1 to TRBJ1-4, with D maybe TRBD1 (6 bases). This CDR3 comprises 13 residues. The germline gives CDR1 SGHAT, CDR2 FQDESV (reference sequence). V was shortened by 4 bases and J by 5 bases, with 8 bases between the two germline ends. The CDR3 bases are TGTGCCAGCAGCTCGGACAGAAATGAAAAACTGTTTTTT. It yields the protein CASSSDRNEKLFF.

The chain recombines TRBV2 with TRBJ1-4; TRBD1 matches 10 bases. Germline V gene data show CDR1 as SNHLY and CDR2 as FYNNEI. Trimming cost V 8 bases and J 0 bases; bases outside gene matches: 6. The CDR3 extends over 16 amino acids. CDR3 bases: TGTGCCAGCGGAGACAGGGGGCCTACAACTAATGAAAAACTGTTTTTT. Translation: CASGDRGPTTNEKLFF.

This sequence joins TRBV19 and TRBJ2-1; no definite D call. Trimming stripped 5 bases from V and 7 bases from J, with 9 bases between. CDR1 LNHDA and CDR2 SQIVND come from the germline V gene (reference sequence). The CDR3 extends over 12 amino acids. The CDR3 spells CASSVVYNEQFF. The CDR3 region has the DNA TGTGCCAGTAGTGTAGTATATAATGAGCAGTTCTTC. The whole variable domain, remainder taken from reference TRBV19 and TRBJ2-1, is DGGITQSPKYLFRKEGQNVTLSCEQNLNHDAMYWYRQDPGQGLRLIYYSQIVNDFQKGDIAEGYSVSREKKESFPLTVTSAQKNPTAFYLCASSVVYNEQFFGPGTRLTVL.

J is TRBJ1-2 and V is TRBV5-4; no reliable D call. Germline CDR1 is SGHNT and CDR2 is YYREEE (reference sequence). Trimming took off 1 base at V and 0 bases at J, with 7 bases between the two ends. CDR3 length: 14 residues. DNA of the CDR3: TGTGCCAGCAGCTTGCACGGGTCTAACTATGGCTACACCTTC. Translating gives CASSLHGSNYGYTF.

This chain connects TRBV9 to TRBJ2-3, with a tentative D call TRBD2 (6 bases). Per the germline V gene, CDR1 is SGDLS and CDR2 is YYNGEE. This CDR3 is built from 15 residues. With 0 bases removed from V and 5 bases from J, the gap between germline ends came to 13 bases. CDR3: CASSVGGVDLDTQYF. The CDR3 DNA follows: TGTGCCAGCAGCGTAGGGGGGGTGGATTTAGATACGCAGTATTTT.